This entry is about one T cell receptor (beta chain). Germline trimming cut 5 bases from V and 5 bases from J; bases unmatched to any gene: 9. Germline V gene lookup returns CDR1 SGHAT and CDR2 FQNNGV. This CDR3 is 15 amino acids long. Methods used by the authors: Estimation of nucleated cell counts was performed using reference gene primer amplification. Using immunoSEQ multiplex PCR, the repertoire was profiled, and TCRdb retains in-frame clones only, with some absent. V, J and clone size are those of that table, while D and trimming were read from the DNA. The sample carries around 130,000 clones, approximately 90% recorded once. The data were obtained in a study of blood T cell repertoires in COVID-19.

Material for sequencing was peripheral blood. The clonotype originates from a man in his fifties or sixties with active or convalescent COVID-19. The genes are TRBV11-2 and TRBJ1-1; 9 nucleotides align to TRBD1. The CDR3 here is CASSPTGQGWTEAFF. The CDR3 nucleotides read TGTGCCAGCAGCCCGACCGGACAGGGGTGGACTGAAGCTTTCTTT.